This T cell receptor (beta chain) was found in a study of blood T cells in healthy people across ages (dated by TCRdb to about 2015). About the study as a whole: Template switching captured roughly one uniquely barcoded TCR beta cDNA molecule per two T cells in model experiments. Using deep sequencing normalized with unique cDNA molecular identifiers, the study measured how TCR beta repertoire diversity changes with age. The donors were split into four age groups: young (average about 16 years), middle-aged (more than 35), aged (roughly 60) and long-lived (approximately 80). Donors of different ages were randomly distributed across sequencing lanes to avoid experimental bias. Two additional independent replicas of 1 million unique cDNA reads from the same blood draw were analyzed for two donors (one aged 18 to 29 and one aged 80 or older).

V lost 3 bases and J lost 2 bases; the stretch between them is 15 bases long. Counted from cysteine to phenylalanine, this CDR3 has 16 amino acids. The entry retains the CDR3 DNA only, 48 bases that are in frame from base 1. CDR1 and CDR2, per the germline V gene, are KGHSH and LQKENI. Donors were 40 or so systemically healthy Caucasian individuals from Russia aged 6 to 90 years. Each donor gave ten milliliters of peripheral blood, drawn into EDTA-treated Vacutainer tubes. Ficoll-Paque density-gradient centrifugation was used to isolate PBMCs, with at least 6.5 million obtained per sample. Total RNA, at least 5 micrograms per sample, was extracted from PBMCs with Trizol reagent. Naive CD45RAhigh/CD27high T cell percentages were measured by flow cytometry on a PBMC aliquot from every donor. The table lists this clonotype with a few counts. The target of this receptor is not known. Per-nucleotide qualities are absent, and no much larger clonotype sits a single base away.

The library was produced with 5' RACE. Sequenced on an Illumina HiSeq 2500. A second roughly 7 to 12 cycle PCR used a sample-barcoded 5' primer and a J-beta primer mix. A template-switch 5' adaptor carrying 12 random nucleotides introduced a unique molecular identifier onto each TCR beta cDNA molecule. Each sample yielded at least 2.5 million CDR3-containing paired-end reads. First-strand cDNA synthesis was performed from all RNA using the Mint cDNA synthesis kit, with priming by a TRBC-specific oligonucleotide. Following uracil-DNA glycosylase treatment, all cDNA underwent a first 18-cycle PCR with the universal primers M1SS and BC2_uni_R. For the original study's pipeline: Each sample was normalized by randomly selecting 1 million high-quality reads, each carrying a distinct molecular identifier. Reads sharing molecular identifiers were discarded rather than binned into consensus sequences. MiTCR, set to a Q25 quality threshold and the strictest error-elimination algorithm, was used for CDR3 identification, clonotype clustering and error correction. Lower-bound total TCR beta diversity was estimated with a nonparametric unseen species model using Euler transformation. TCRdb reanalyzed the raw reads on its own, using fastp at Q25 for trimming and MiXCR for clone calling, and kept in-frame beta chains. When rows share a CDR3 protein, they turn into one entry using the most common DNA and genes. TCRdb, rather than the study authors, made the V and J calls. This sample holds 350,000 to 450,000 distinct CDR3 sequences; about 55% were observed only once. The leading ten clones occupy around 50% of the sample.

The investigation overall reported the following: The CMV infection status of donors was not known, potentially confounding age-related changes in expanded clonotypes. As age increased, observed TCR beta diversity per million T cells dropped in a roughly linear way, and a significant reduction was already evident by age 40. Estimates of total diversity from one million sequenced T cells were regarded as lower bounds and underestimates. Since profiling was done on bulk unsorted PBMCs, naive and antigen-experienced compartments could not be conclusively compared. Observed TCR beta diversity correlated strongly with the percentage of naive T cells measured by flow cytometry. Compared with the aged group, the long-lived group had more naive CD4+ T cells, fewer expanded clones and increased TCR diversity, suggesting age selection.

Rearrangement joined TRBV18 to TRBJ2-3; a tentative D call is TRBD2 (6 bases match). This receptor was identified in a man aged 60 to 69 in good health. Specimen: blood. The DNA sequence follows: TGTGCCAGCTCACCGTTTAGTGGGGACTCCACAGATACGCAGTATTTT. This encodes CASSPFSGDSTDTQYF.